The subject of this entry is one TCR beta chain. These data come from a study of blood T cell repertoires in COVID-19. About the research overall: Samples representing acute and convalescent COVID-19 were sourced from the United States, Italy and Spain.

Methods used by the authors: How many nucleated cells were present was estimated from reference gene primer amplification. Sequencing used immunoSEQ multiplex PCR; TCRdb keeps in-frame clones, though not all of them. V and J calls plus clone size are reproduced from that table; the DNA served to infer D and trimming. The repertoire consists of 300,000 to 400,000 clones, with approximately 85% occurring once and the leading ten covering roughly 7.8%. The CDR3 covers 12 residues. The V end was cut by 9 bases, the J end by 3 bases, with 12 bases between. Per the germline V gene, CDR1 is SNHLY and CDR2 is FYNNEI.

The source of this sequence is a human donor in a cohort sampled during active COVID-19. The V call is TRBV2, the J call TRBJ2-7; possibly TRBD2 for D (7 bases). Sequencing was carried out using peripheral blood. Here the CDR3 DNA reads TGTGCCAGTAACAGGGAGGGCTACGAGCAGTACTTC. It translates to CASNREGYEQYF.